This T cell receptor (beta chain) emerged from a study of blood T cell repertoires in COVID-19. At the level of the study: From T cells, B-cell-depleted T cells, or PBMCs came the material, which was cDNA or gDNA.

Data came from immunoSEQ multiplex PCR; TCRdb stores just in-frame clones and leaves some out. There are fewer than 300,000 clones in the sample; 85% to 90% occur only once, and less than 20% lies in the top ten. Categorization into cohorts depended on clinical history that participants reported. The sequence came from a young man who had recovered from COVID-19. Sequencing input: PBMCs or T cells enriched from blood (not recorded which).

The CDR3: CASSQDQGAPEAFF. The DNA for the CDR3 is TGCGCCAGCAGCCAAGATCAAGGGGCTCCTGAAGCTTTCTTT. This chain uses TRBV4-1 with TRBJ1-1; tentatively, D is TRBD1 (5 bases). Deletions cut 0 bases from V and 6 bases from J, with 11 bases between. Germline V CDR1 and CDR2: MGHRA, YSYEKL. The CDR3 runs 14 residues.